This T cell receptor beta chain comes out of a study of blood T cells in healthy people across ages (dated by TCRdb to about 2015). Describing the broader study: In model experiments, template switching captured roughly one uniquely barcoded TCR beta cDNA molecule for every two T cells. Using deep sequencing normalized with unique cDNA molecular identifiers, the study measured how TCR beta repertoire diversity changes with age. Donors were grouped into four age groups: young (average approximately 15 years), middle-aged (39), aged (around 60) and long-lived (about 90). To avoid experimental bias, donors of different ages were randomly spread across the sequencing lanes. Two additional independent replicas of 1 million unique cDNA reads from the same blood draw were analyzed for two donors (one aged 18 to 29 and one aged 80 or older). What the research found in general, with its limitations: The long-lived group showed more naive CD4+ T cells, fewer expanded clones and increased TCR diversity than the aged group, suggesting age selection. As age increased, observed TCR beta diversity per million T cells dropped in a roughly linear way, and a significant reduction was already evident by age about 40. Observed TCR beta diversity correlated strongly with the percentage of naive T cells measured by flow cytometry. Estimates of total diversity based on one million sequenced T cells were considered lower bounds and underestimates. The CMV infection status of donors was not known, potentially confounding age-related changes in expanded clonotypes. Bulk unsorted PBMC profiling prevented conclusive comparison of naive and antigen-experienced compartments.

The CDR1 and CDR2 encoded by the germline V gene (reference sequence) are DFQATT and SNEGSKA. Trimming at the junction amounts to 1 base on V and 0 bases on J, and the germline ends lie 9 bases apart. The CDR3 starts with the cysteine, ends with the phenylalanine, and has 14 residues. The entry retains the CDR3 DNA only, 42 bases that are in frame from base 1. The library was produced with 5' RACE. Sequencing took place on an Illumina HiSeq 2500. A second about 7 to 12 cycle PCR used a sample-barcoded 5' primer and a J-beta primer mix. Each TCR beta cDNA molecule received a unique molecular identifier from a template-switch 5' adaptor carrying 12 random nucleotides. Each sample yielded at least 2.5 million CDR3-containing paired-end reads. First-strand cDNA synthesis was performed from all RNA using the Mint cDNA synthesis kit, with priming by a TRBC-specific oligonucleotide. After uracil-DNA glycosylase treatment, a first 18-cycle PCR used universal primers M1SS and BC2_uni_R on all cDNA. The authors processed their data as follows. Normalization of each sample was performed by random selection of 1 million high-quality reads, each carrying a distinct molecular identifier. Reads sharing molecular identifiers were discarded rather than binned into consensus sequences. CDR3 identification, clonotype clustering and error correction used MiTCR with a Q25 quality threshold and the strictest error-elimination algorithm. A nonparametric unseen species model with Euler transformation was used to estimate a lower bound on total TCR beta diversity. TCRdb passed the public sequencing reads through fastp at Q25 and MiXCR, retaining productive beta sequences. Every distinct CDR3 protein forms one entry, paired with its most common genes and DNA. TCRdb, rather than the study authors, made the V and J calls. The sample yields under 2,000,000 distinct CDR3 sequences; around 50% were counted once. In total, the top ten clones hold approximately 2.1% of the sample.

Points on this clonotype: This receptor's antigen is unknown. Nothing much larger sits one base from this clone, and base qualities are not available.

The roughly 42 donors, aged roughly 6 to 100 years, were systemically healthy Caucasian individuals from Russia. Each donor gave about 10 milliliters of peripheral blood, drawn into EDTA-treated Vacutainer tubes. Ficoll-Paque density-gradient centrifugation was used to isolate PBMCs, with at least 6 million obtained per sample. Total RNA was extracted from PBMCs with Trizol reagent, with at least 6 micrograms obtained per sample. For every donor, flow cytometry on a PBMC aliquot measured the percentage of naive CD45RAhigh/CD27high T cells. The sample consisted of blood. This receptor was taken from a middle-aged woman in good health. The chain is assembled from TRBV20-1 and TRBJ1-1, with the D gene not confidently named. The CDR3 region reads CSARGVRLNTEAFF. The nucleotides are TGCAGTGCTAGAGGGGTCAGGTTGAACACTGAAGCTTTCTTT.